This passage covers 18 T cell receptor beta chains from one sample sequenced in a study of neurological immune-mediated disorders. MiXCR, applied by TCRdb to the 5' RACE reads, yields one record per CDR3 protein. The sample has tens of thousands of distinct CDR3 sequences, under 4.5% seen once; the top ten hold approximately 2%. Sequenced: CD4+ T cells from blood. These receptors were taken from a woman in her thirties or forties with multiple sclerosis.

By its share, this clonotype is medium-sized. The chain uses TRBV4-2 and TRBJ2-3; 10 positions match TRBD2. V lost 0 bases to trimming and J lost 4 bases; unmatched junction nucleotides: 10. CDR3 length equals 18 residues. Germline lookup yields CDR1 LGHNA and CDR2 YNFKEQ. The CDR3: CASSQDSLSGGVADTQYF. The CDR3 DNA is TGTGCCAGCAGCCAAGATTCCCTCAGCGGGGGGGTCGCAGATACGCAGTATTTT.

This clonotype was detected many times. The chain combines TRBV5-5 with TRBJ2-7; 8 bases align to TRBD2. Germline V CDR1 and CDR2: SGHKS, YYEKEE (reference sequence). V gave up 0 bases and J gave up 5 bases; unmatched junction bases: 10. The CDR3 spans 16 residues. CDR3 coding DNA: TGTGCCAGCAGCTTGGAGTCTCGGGGGGGAGGTAACGAGCAGTACTTC. Translation: CASSLESRGGGNEQYF.

This clonotype came up many times. The rearrangement links TRBV7-2 to TRBJ1-1; a weak D match, TRBD1 (5 bases). The V gene lost 3 bases and the J gene lost 0 bases, with 8 bases spanning the gap. Germline-derived CDR1 and CDR2 are SGHTA and FQGNSA. The CDR3 sequence is 14 residues long. DNA of the CDR3: TGTGCCAGCAGCTTTAGACAGTTGAACACTGAAGCTTTCTTT. Residues: CASSFRQLNTEAFF.

In its sample, this clonotype was seen many times. The V and J genes are TRBV15 and TRBJ2-2, with TRBD1 identical over 7 bases. The CDR3 covers 13 residues. Trimming took 5 bases from V and 7 from J; bases not matched to a gene: 4. Germline V gene data show CDR1 as LNHNV and CDR2 as YYDKDF (reference sequence). The CDR3 DNA reads TGTGCCACCAGCGTACAGGGGAGCGGGGAGCTGTTTTTT. It translates to CATSVQGSGELFF.

This clonotype was seen ten or more times. V usage is TRBV11-3 and J usage is TRBJ2-1, with 10 bases fitting TRBD1. J was trimmed by 9 bases and V by 3 bases; bases with no gene match: 8. CDR1 is SGHNT, CDR2 YENEEA, per germline. The CDR3 is made up of 15 amino acids. The CDR3 is CASSFGGTGATEQFF. The CDR3 DNA reads as TGTGCCAGCAGCTTCGGTGGGACAGGGGCTACTGAGCAGTTCTTC.

This clonotype was observed many times. This chain uses TRBV3-1 with TRBJ1-1; D not certain. Per the germline V gene, CDR1 is LGHDT and CDR2 is YNNKEL (reference sequence). Trimming took off 2 bases at V and 5 bases at J, with 9 bases between the two ends. The CDR3 has 13 residues. CDR3 bases: TGTGCCAGCAGCCAATCTCGGGGTACTGAAGCTTTCTTT. Protein product: CASSQSRGTEAFF.

This clonotype was seen ten or more times. The chain couples TRBV6-5 to TRBJ1-2; 9 bases are shared with TRBD1. CDR1 is MNHEY and CDR2 is SVGAGI in the germline V gene. The CDR3 is 15 amino acids. V lost 0 bases to trimming and J lost 5 bases; unmatched junction nucleotides: 4. The CDR3 spells CASSYSTTGGYGYTF. CDR3 coding DNA: TGTGCCAGCAGTTACTCCACGACAGGGGGGTATGGCTACACCTTC.

In this sample, this clonotype turned up many times. The chain links TRBV10-3 to TRBJ2-3, with 9 bases fitting TRBD2. Trimming took 3 bases from V and 6 from J; bases not matched to a gene: 7. This CDR3 is 15 amino acids long. CDR1 is ENHRY, CDR2 SYGVKD, per germline. The CDR3 sequence: CAISEVAGAHDTQYF. The CDR3 DNA reads TGTGCCATCAGTGAAGTAGCGGGGGCCCATGATACGCAGTATTTT.

This clonotype was seen at least ten times. V gene TRBV27 combines with J gene TRBJ1-4; the D is unclear. Germline V gives CDR1 MNHEY, CDR2 SMNVEV (reference sequence). The CDR3 sequence is 13 residues long. The V and J ends lost 8 bases and 8 bases respectively, with 15 bases between them. CDR3 sequence: CASRGGGGEKLFF. CDR3 nucleotide sequence: TGTGCCAGCCGGGGAGGTGGAGGCGAAAAACTGTTTTTT.

There are many counts of this clonotype. The chain carries TRBV6-2 or TRBV6-3 and TRBJ2-7; the D is unclear. The CDR3 is 12 residues long. In germline, CDR1 is MNHEY, CDR2 SVGEGT. The V gene lost 6 bases and the J gene lost 0 bases, with 6 bases spanning the gap. The CDR3 spells CASRWGSYEQYF. The CDR3 DNA sequence: TGTGCCAGCAGGTGGGGCTCCTACGAGCAGTACTTC.

This clonotype was seen repeatedly, ten times or more. The rearrangement links TRBV11-2 to TRBJ1-3; D unclear. Germline assignment: CDR1 SGHAT and CDR2 FQNNGV. V lost 5 bases to trimming and J lost 0 bases, with 14 bases between them. This CDR3 region has 16 residues. CDR3 nucleotide sequence: TGTGCCAGCAGCCAAAAACAGCTACTCTCTGGAAACACCATATATTTT. Encoded protein: CASSQKQLLSGNTIYF. The full variable domain, with the rest looked up from reference TRBV11-2 and TRBJ1-3, is EAGVAQSPRYKIIEKRQSVAFWCNPISGHATLYWYQQILGQGPKLLIQFQNNGVVDDSQLPKDRFSAERLKGVDSTLKIQPAKLEDSAVYLCASSQKQLLSGNTIYFGEGSWLTVV.

This clonotype was counted at least ten times. This chain uses TRBV5-4 with TRBJ2-2; TRBD1 matches at 8 bases. The V gene's germline CDR1 is SGHNT and CDR2 YYREEE (reference sequence). The CDR3 is 14 residues long. V lost 0 bases, J lost 7 bases, and 2 bases stayed unmatched. For the CDR3, the DNA is TGTGCCAGCAGCTTGGACAGGGGGATCGGGGAGCTGTTTTTT. Protein: CASSLDRGIGELFF.

This clonotype was recorded at least ten times. The chain uses TRBV10-3 and TRBJ1-2, with unresolved D. The germline V gene has CDR1 ENHRY and CDR2 SYGVKD. The CDR3 covers 14 residues. Trimming cost V 4 bases and J 0 bases, with 9 bases left between them. The CDR3 DNA reads TGTGCCATCAGTGTGGGAGAAGCTAACTATGGCTACACCTTC. This gives the protein CAISVGEANYGYTF.

This clonotype was recorded at least ten times. This chain uses TRBV5-1 with TRBJ1-1; 8 bases line up with TRBD1. The germline V gene has CDR1 SGHRS and CDR2 YFSETQ. Trimming removed 3 bases from V and 8 bases from J; junction bases left unmatched: 12. The CDR3 consists of 15 residues. The CDR3 DNA is TGCGCCAGCAGCTCTCCAGAACGGGCAGGGGGCGAAGCTTTCTTT. Translation gives CASSSPERAGGEAFF.

This clonotype was seen at least ten times. The chain links TRBV3-1 to TRBJ1-6, with D perhaps TRBD1 (6 bases). CDR1 is LGHDT, CDR2 YNNKEL, per germline (reference sequence). The CDR3 extends over 15 amino acids. V lost 1 base to trimming and J lost 9 bases, with 13 bases between them. CDR3 amino acids: CASSQVVQGGSPLHF. As DNA, the CDR3 is TGTGCCAGCAGCCAAGTAGTACAGGGAGGTTCACCCCTCCACTTT. The full variable domain, in which reference TRBV3-1 and TRBJ1-6 provide the parts outside the CDR3, is DTAVSQTPKYLVTQMGNDKSIKCEQNLGHDTMYWYKQDSKKFLKIMFSYNNKELIINETVPNRFSPKSPDKAHLNLHINSLELGDSAVYFCASSQVVQGGSPLHFGNGTRLTVT.

In this sample, this clonotype turned up many times. One junction end does not reproduce the germline sequence, and a read error may be involved. The V and J genes are TRBV2 and TRBJ2-5; 7 bases match TRBD1. The CDR3 spans 12 residues. The V gene's germline CDR1 is SNHLY and CDR2 FYNNEI. CDR3 protein: CASTTTGTLSRF. CDR3 coding DNA: TGTGCCAGCACAACGACAGGGACCCTTTCTCGCTTC. Combining the CDR3 with reference TRBV2 and TRBJ2-5 gives the whole variable domain EPEVTQTPSHQVTQMGQEVILRCVPISNHLYFYWYRQILGQKVEFLVSFYNNEISEKSEIFDDQFSVERPDGSNFTLKIRSTKLEDSAMYFCASTTTGTLSRFGPGTRLLVL.

In its sample, this clonotype was seen many times. The rearrangement joins TRBV18 to TRBJ2-7, with 8 bases fitting TRBD1. V gave up 6 bases and J gave up 3 bases; unmatched junction bases: 7. Germline V gives CDR1 KGHSH, CDR2 LQKENI. The CDR3 sequence is 14 residues long. CDR3 in amino acids: CASSPQGANYEQYF. The CDR3 DNA reads as TGTGCCAGCTCGCCTCAGGGGGCCAACTACGAGCAGTACTTC.

This clonotype occurred many times. The CDR3 nucleotides are TGTGCCAGCAGTTCGGACAGGGTCAGAACGGCCCAGCATTTT. Protein sequence: CASSSDRVRTAQHF. This chain connects TRBV6-5 to TRBJ1-5, with 8 positions matching TRBD1. The CDR3 runs to 14 residues. Per germline, CDR1 MNHEY and CDR2 SVGAGI. The V and J ends lost 4 bases and 11 bases, in that order; junction bases with no gene match: 10.